The rows below give T cell receptor beta chains drawn from one sample of a study of T cell responses to AZD1222 COVID-19 vaccine. Sequenced by immunoSEQ multiplex PCR; TCRdb stores in-frame clones only, minus some. This sample yields 95,000 to 150,000 clones, of which 85% to 90% are seen a single time; around 30% belongs to the top ten. The material sequenced was peripheral blood, taken on day 0 of AZD1222 vaccination. The receptors shown here come from an adult in good health. CDR3s include the opening cysteine and the closing phenylalanine or tryptophan. The order of the fields is clone size, V gene, J gene, CDR3 protein. The listing skips clone size in some rows; elsewhere it reads once, few, many or a size class.

NA,TRBV9,TRBJ2-2,CASSVVPNTGELFF
NA,TRBV7-6,TRBJ2-5,CASSFERGRETQYF
NA,TRBV9,TRBJ2-5,CASSGGTTLQETQYF
NA,TRBV11-3,TRBJ2-1,CASSSDGLTGEQFF
few,TRBV3-1/TRBV3-2,TRBJ1-2,CASSQGTGLTYGYTF
once,TRBV12-5,TRBJ2-5,CASGLRDQETQYF
NA,TRBV28,TRBJ1-2,CASRGQGDKRDGYTF
NA,TRBV11-1,TRBJ2-7,CASSFPTAYEQYF
NA,TRBV10-3,TRBJ2-4,CAISASGTGENIQYF
NA,TRBV5-1,TRBJ1-6,CASSLGQGSYNSPLHF
NA,TRBV6-5,TRBJ2-1,CASNRAGDNEQFF
NA,TRBV30,TRBJ1-2,CAWSRGHGYGYTF
NA,TRBV7-2,TRBJ2-7,CASSSLGDYEQYF
NA,TRBV4-2,TRBJ2-7,CASSPDTSSYEQYF
few,TRBV10-3,TRBJ2-1,CAISQDRGRNEQFF
NA,TRBV18,TRBJ1-3,CASLTGLSGNTIYF
NA,TRBV6-4,TRBJ1-2,CASREGTGANYGYTF
NA,TRBV5-1,TRBJ2-5,CASTSGGASQETQYF
NA,TRBV30,TRBJ1-1,CAWRGQTLNTEAFF
NA,TRBV25-1,TRBJ1-4,CASSPTGGVYEKLFF
once,TRBV7-2,TRBJ1-2,CASSEGQGLAYGYTF
NA,TRBV7-2,TRBJ1-1,CASSSTAGRVNTEAFF
NA,TRBV9,TRBJ2-3,CASSGPPQGAGGSTDTQYF
once,TRBV5-6,TRBJ1-2,CASSLDSSYTF
NA,TRBV7-8,TRBJ1-4,CASSPGRTGAANEKLFF
NA,TRBV12-3/TRBV12-4,TRBJ1-1,CASSPGQQAFF
NA,TRBV19,TRBJ2-1,CASSIRGESYNEQFF
NA,TRBV3-1/TRBV3-2,TRBJ1-2,CASSQDGVRGYTF
NA,TRBV2,TRBJ2-2,CASSEGVLNTGELFF
NA,TRBV6-5,TRBJ2-7,CASRGTGPIYEQYF
NA,TRBV5-1,TRBJ2-1,CASSLAQYNEQFF
NA,TRBV7-8,TRBJ1-2,CASRPGRFNYGYTF
NA,TRBV28,TRBJ1-1,CASSTGTAIKAFF
NA,TRBV7-8,TRBJ2-7,CASSETGRGPYEQYF
NA,TRBV18,TRBJ2-2,CASSPKEAGELFF
NA,TRBV5-1,TRBJ2-7,CASSWASGDSYEQYF
NA,TRBV5-1,TRBJ1-6,CASSLDGDPNSPLHF
NA,TRBV2,TRBJ1-1,CASSERVGNTEAFF
NA,TRBV11-2,TRBJ1-2,CASSLDRGGGYGYTF
NA,TRBV10-3,TRBJ2-1,CAISPAGGLNNEQFF
once,TRBV4-1,TRBJ2-7,CASSSGTGSSYEQYF
NA,TRBV7-9,TRBJ2-2,CASSSTALEANTGELFF
NA,TRBV18,TRBJ2-7,CASSPGQGAYEQYF
NA,TRBV9,TRBJ2-7,CASSARLGTYNEQYF
NA,TRBV25-1,TRBJ1-2,CASSESDRDFSNGYTF
NA,TRBV5-6,TRBJ1-6,CASSPTQGALASPLHF
NA,TRBV9,TRBJ2-2,CASSVAGGTGELFF
NA,TRBV7-2,TRBJ1-1,CASSLRGPNTEAFF
NA,TRBV7-9,TRBJ1-2,CASSLALQGEDGYTF
NA,TRBV6-5,TRBJ2-2,CASSYLAGGAGELFF
NA,TRBV27,TRBJ1-2,CASARGGTNYGYTF